What follows are 32 T cell receptor beta chains derived from one specimen sequenced in a study of Graves' ophthalmopathy and Graves' hyperthyroidism. From RNA, the CDR3 regions of TCR beta chains were amplified and sequenced. The workflow started with a first-round RT-PCR run with HTBI primers and then moved on to a second-round multiplex PCR. TCRdb analysed the multiplex PCR reads with MiXCR anew, one entry per CDR3 protein. The repertoire holds approximately 480,000 distinct CDR3 sequences, with about an eighth as singletons. The sequencing input was blood. Receptor source: a woman aged 25 to 45 with Graves' ophthalmopathy.

The chain has TRBV20-1 and TRBJ2-5; D perhaps matches TRBD2 (7 bases). Deletions cut 4 bases from V and 3 bases from J, with 18 bases between. CDR1 and CDR2 from the germline V gene are DFQATT and SNEGSKA (reference sequence). CDR3 length: 15 amino acids. The CDR3 DNA reads as TGCAGTGCTAATTCATTCGGGGGGCCGAAAGAGACCCAGTACTTC. It codes for CSANSFGGPKETQYF.

This clonotype was detected ten times or more. In DNA form, the CDR3 reads TGTGCCAGTAGTACGGACGGAGATGGCTACACCTTC. Residues: CASSTDGDGYTF. The gene calls are TRBV19 and TRBJ1-2, with D unresolved. The V gene lost 4 bases and the J gene lost 6 bases, with 9 bases spanning the gap. In germline, CDR1 is LNHDA, CDR2 SQIVND (reference sequence). The CDR3 is 12 residues long.

This clonotype was picked up many times. The chain uses TRBV28 and TRBJ1-2; a weak D match, TRBD1 (6 bases). Trimming pared 3 bases from V and 7 bases from J, leaving 12 bases between. Germline V gene lookup returns CDR1 MDHEN and CDR2 SYDVKM. The CDR3 spans 13 residues. The DNA for the CDR3 is TGTGCCAGCAGTTTCGGGGGCGCGAGTGGCTACACCTTC. Translated: CASSFGGASGYTF.

This clonotype was recorded at least ten times. The rearrangement joins TRBV6-1 to TRBJ2-7; 10 nucleotides line up with TRBD1. This CDR3 has 15 amino acids. V lost 3 bases, J lost 4 bases, and 6 bases stayed unmatched. CDR1 and CDR2 from the germline V gene are MNHNS and SASEGT. As DNA, the CDR3 is TGTGCCAGCAGTGACGGAGGGACAGGGGCTTACGAGCAGTACTTC. Translated, it gives CASSDGGTGAYEQYF.

This clonotype has a count of ten or more. The chain couples TRBV6-1 to TRBJ1-5; possibly TRBD1 for D (6 bases). Looked up from germline, CDR1 is MNHNS and CDR2 is SASEGT. The CDR3 has 14 residues. Trimming removed 5 bases at V and 5 bases at J, with 13 bases between. The CDR3: CASSRIRGDQPQHF. The CDR3 region has the DNA TGTGCCAGCAGTAGGATCAGGGGTGATCAGCCCCAGCATTTT.

There are a few counts of this clonotype. The chain combines TRBV10-3 with TRBJ2-4; D gene uncertain. With 2 bases removed from V and 7 bases from J, the gap between germline ends came to 15 bases. The germline gives CDR1 ENHRY, CDR2 SYGVKD. The CDR3 is 15 amino acids. CDR3 nucleotides: TGTGCCATCAGTGAGGGAAGTCGTAGTGGGAACATTCAGTACTTC. This encodes CAISEGSRSGNIQYF.

Comments on this clonotype: Without the conserved terminal phenylalanine or tryptophan, this CDR3 likely stems from a read error. The chain joins TRBV11-2 to TRBJ2-7; D may be TRBD1 (6 bases). Deletions cut 5 bases from V and 0 bases from J, with 11 bases between. This CDR3 is built from 14 residues. The germline gives CDR1 SGHAT, CDR2 FQNNGV. The DNA of the CDR3 is TGTGCCAGCAGCGTTCGGGACATCTCCTACGAGCAGTACTAC. This gives the protein CASSVRDISYEQYY.

This clonotype was found many times. This chain joins TRBV28 and TRBJ1-1; no firm D call. CDR1 and CDR2 (germline): MDHEN, SYDVKM. This CDR3 has 13 amino acids. V lost 5 bases to trimming and J lost 2 bases, with 9 bases between them. The CDR3 loop reads CASSRSSNTEAFF. CDR3 DNA sequence: TGTGCCAGCAGTAGAAGCAGCAACACTGAAGCTTTCTTT.

In its sample, this clonotype was seen many times. This chain uses TRBV6-2 or TRBV6-3 with TRBJ2-7; 7 nucleotides line up with TRBD2. The length of the CDR3 is 14 residues. Germline loops: CDR1 MNHEY, CDR2 SVGEGT. The V and J ends lost 0 bases and 4 bases, in that order; junction bases with no gene match: 3. CDR3 nucleotides: TGTGCCAGCAGTTACTCGTGGGGGGGATACGAGCAGTACTTC. Protein: CASSYSWGGYEQYF.

The chain has TRBV6-1 and TRBJ1-2; 8 nucleotides agree with TRBD1. Germline V lookup: CDR1 MNHNS, CDR2 SASEGT. J gave up 2 bases and V 7 bases, and 6 bases lay outside the gene matches. This CDR3 is 14 amino acids long. The CDR3 DNA is TGTGCCAGCACCCGGACAGGGAGCAACTATGGCTACACCTTC. Translating it yields CASTRTGSNYGYTF.

This clonotype came up many times. The chain combines TRBV7-9 with TRBJ1-1; possible D gene TRBD1, 6 bases. Germline assignment: CDR1 SEHNR and CDR2 FQNEAQ (reference sequence). The V end lost 3 bases, the J end lost 4 bases, and 15 bases lay between the germline ends. CDR3 length: 15 residues. CDR3 residues: CASSFPPAGATEAFF. CDR3 in DNA: TGTGCCAGCAGCTTCCCTCCTGCAGGGGCCACTGAAGCTTTCTTT.

This clonotype was recorded at least ten times. V usage is TRBV27 and J usage is TRBJ1-2, with 7 bases identical to TRBD1. The CDR3 has 14 amino acids. Germline CDR1 is MNHEY and CDR2 is SMNVEV (reference sequence). V lost 5 bases and J lost 2; bases outside the gene matches: 5. The CDR3 loop is CASSEQGRNYGYTF. The CDR3 region has the DNA TGTGCCAGCAGTGAACAGGGGCGCAACTATGGCTACACCTTC.

This clonotype has a single count. V is TRBV28 and J is TRBJ2-7; no reliable D call. In germline, CDR1 is MDHEN, CDR2 SYDVKM. This CDR3 contains 13 residues. The V gene lost 3 bases and the J gene lost 5 bases, with 11 bases spanning the gap. CDR3 region: CASSFGELDEQYF. The CDR3 DNA is TGTGCCAGCAGTTTCGGTGAATTGGACGAGCAGTACTTC.

This clonotype was counted ten times or more. This chain's CDR3 is CASSEGAGTGGDEQYF. CDR3 nucleotide sequence: TGTGCCAGCAGTGAAGGAGCCGGGACAGGCGGTGACGAGCAGTACTTC. The V call is TRBV6-1, the J call TRBJ2-7; 8 bases are a match to TRBD1. V dropped 1 base and J dropped 5; count of bases not matched to a gene: 10. Looked up from germline, CDR1 is MNHNS and CDR2 is SASEGT. The length of the CDR3 is 16 residues.

The table lists this clonotype with many counts. CDR3 protein: CASSLVPMVSYEQYF. Here the CDR3 DNA reads TGTGCCAGCAGCTTAGTCCCGATGGTCTCCTACGAGCAGTACTTC. This chain joins TRBV7-8 and TRBJ2-7, with D hard to call. The V end lost 1 base, the J end lost 0 bases, and 10 bases lay between the germline ends. Germline V gene lookup returns CDR1 SGHVS and CDR2 FQNEAQ. The CDR3 has 15 residues.

Many counts were recorded for this clonotype. V usage is TRBV28 and J usage is TRBJ1-1, with D unclear. V shed 2 bases and J shed 6 bases, with 10 bases lying between them. Germline assignment: CDR1 MDHEN and CDR2 SYDVKM. This CDR3 contains 13 residues. The CDR3 region has the DNA TGTGCCAGCAGTTTAGCCGGGGAGGCTGAAGCTTTCTTT. Translated, it gives CASSLAGEAEAFF.

This clonotype was counted at least ten times. This chain joins TRBV20-1 and TRBJ1-1, with D possibly TRBD1 on 6 matching bases. This CDR3 contains 12 residues. V shed 6 bases and J shed 7 bases, with 15 bases lying between them. The germline CDR1 and CDR2 sequences are DFQATT and SNEGSKA (reference sequence). The CDR3 reads CSADRSLGEAFF. The CDR3 nucleotides are TGCAGTGCCGACAGGTCCCTTGGTGAAGCTTTCTTT.

CDR3 bases: TGTGCCAGCAGTGCGTCTTGGCTTGGCCCCAGGGTTCCCACTGAAGCTTTCTTT. Encoded protein: CASSASWLGPRVPTEAFF. V and J are TRBV6-1 and TRBJ1-1, with D possibly being TRBD1 (5 bases). V lost 4 bases to trimming and J lost 4 bases, with 25 bases between them. The CDR3 loop spans 18 amino acids. The germline V gene encodes CDR1 MNHNS and CDR2 SASEGT.

This clonotype was counted ten times or more. The rearrangement uses TRBV6-1 and TRBJ2-4, with D hard to call. CDR1 MNHNS and CDR2 SASEGT come from the germline V gene. V lost 2 bases to trimming and J lost 8 bases, with 16 bases between them. The CDR3 totals 15 residues. CDR3 sequence (DNA): TGTGCCAGCAGTGAAATGGGTCAGCTTATTGACATTCAGTACTTC. This codes for CASSEMGQLIDIQYF.

This clonotype was seen at least ten times. The chain has TRBV6-1 and TRBJ1-1; D might be TRBD1 (6 bases). Germline V gene data show CDR1 as MNHNS and CDR2 as SASEGT. With 5 bases removed from V and 5 bases from J, the gap between germline ends came to 15 bases. The CDR3 is 14 amino acids. The CDR3 loop is CASSRTDRSTEAFF. The CDR3 bases are TGTGCCAGCAGTCGAACCGACAGGTCTACTGAAGCTTTCTTT.

This clonotype was recorded many times. The DNA of the CDR3 is TGTGCCAGCAGTTACCAGCTAGCGCGAGAGACCCAGTACTTC. Encoded protein: CASSYQLARETQYF. This chain joins TRBV6-5 and TRBJ2-5; weak D call: TRBD2 (6 bases). V dropped 2 bases and J dropped 4 bases, with 11 bases sitting between them. CDR3 size: 14 residues. CDR1 MNHEY and CDR2 SVGAGI come from the germline V gene.

This clonotype was seen at least ten times. The chain carries TRBV19 and TRBJ1-5; D ambiguous. V lost 3 bases and J 5 bases, leaving 11 bases between the germline ends. Germline loops: CDR1 LNHDA, CDR2 SQIVND (reference sequence). The CDR3 length is 14 residues. The CDR3: CASSIRTHDQPQHF. The DNA of the CDR3 is TGTGCCAGTAGTATTAGAACACATGATCAGCCCCAGCATTTT.

This clonotype was seen more than once but under ten times. The chain has TRBV12-3 or TRBV12-4 and TRBJ1-6, with 11 bases fitting TRBD1. The CDR3 loop spans 15 amino acids. V shed 1 base, J shed 9 bases, and the junction held 2 bases outside the gene matches. CDR3 sequence reads: CASSLGTGGSSPLHF. For the CDR3, the DNA is TGTGCCAGCAGTTTAGGGACAGGGGGCAGTTCACCCCTCCACTTT.

This clonotype was observed at least ten times. V is TRBV7-9 and J is TRBJ1-6; tentatively, D is TRBD1 (5 bases). The length of the CDR3 is 13 residues. The germline CDR1 and CDR2 sequences are SEHNR and FQNEAQ (reference sequence). The V end was cut by 5 bases, the J end by 6 bases, with 8 bases between. In DNA, the CDR3 is TGTGCCAGCAGCAGGGGTGGTAATTCACCCCTCCACTTT. Residues: CASSRGGNSPLHF.

This clonotype was picked up many times. This chain links TRBV5-1 with TRBJ1-1; a possible D gene is TRBD1 (5 bases). The CDR3 has 12 residues. V was pared by 5 bases and J by 10 bases, with 15 bases between. Germline assignment: CDR1 SGHRS and CDR2 YFSETQ. CDR3 sequence (DNA): TGCGCCAGCAGGTTCTCCGGGACGGCAGCTTTCTTT. Encoded protein: CASRFSGTAAFF. Full variable domain (remainder filled in from reference TRBV5-1 and TRBJ1-1): KAGVTQTPRYLIKTRGQQVTLSCSPISGHRSVSWYQQTPGQGLQFLFEYFSETQRNKGNFPGRFSGRQFSNSRSEMNVSTLELGDSALYLCASRFSGTAAFFGQGTRLTVV.

This clonotype was observed many times. This chain connects TRBV6-5 to TRBJ1-1; 9 nucleotides match TRBD1. The CDR3 contains 15 residues. Germline CDR1 MNHEY, CDR2 SVGAGI. V lost 2 bases, J lost 1 base, and 2 bases stayed unmatched. CDR3 bases: TGTGCCAGCAGTTACGGGACAGGGTGGAACACTGAAGCTTTCTTT. Protein product: CASSYGTGWNTEAFF.

This clonotype showed up many times. The chain is built from TRBV6-1 and TRBJ2-5, with 7 bases identical to TRBD1. Germline V gives CDR1 MNHNS, CDR2 SASEGT. There are 13 residues in the CDR3. V gave up 9 bases and J gave up 5 bases; unmatched junction bases: 9. The CDR3 spells CASHTGVKETQYF. In DNA form, the CDR3 reads TGTGCCAGTCACACAGGGGTGAAGGAGACCCAGTACTTC.

The CDR3 sequence: CASSQREVNTGELFF. CDR3 DNA sequence: TGCGCCAGCAGCCAAAGAGAAGTCAACACCGGGGAGCTGTTTTTT. The rearrangement joins TRBV4-1 to TRBJ2-2, with unresolved D. Trimming left V 2 bases short and J 2 bases short, with 9 bases between. The germline V gene encodes CDR1 MGHRA and CDR2 YSYEKL. The CDR3 has 15 residues.

V is TRBV30 and J is TRBJ1-1, with D tentatively TRBD1 (5 bases). The CDR3 is made up of 16 amino acids. V was pared by 4 bases and J by 0 bases, with 18 bases between. Germline CDR1 and CDR2: GTSNPN and SVGIG (reference sequence). CDR3 bases: TGTGCCTGGACCCACTGGCGGGGACTCATGAACACTGAAGCTTTCTTT. Translated, it gives CAWTHWRGLMNTEAFF.

The chain is built from TRBV12-3 or TRBV12-4 and TRBJ2-7, with 13 positions matching TRBD2. The CDR3 runs 15 residues. Germline trimming cut 8 bases from V and 7 bases from J; bases unmatched to any gene: 11. CDR3 DNA sequence: TGTGCCAGCTTACCGGGGACTAGCGGGAAGTATGAGCAGTACTTC. This codes for CASLPGTSGKYEQYF.

This clonotype was detected a few times. The V and J genes are TRBV19 and TRBJ1-5, with D unresolved. V lost 5 bases, J lost 0 bases, and 8 bases lay in between. The CDR3 length is 14 residues. Germline values: CDR1 LNHDA, CDR2 SQIVND (reference sequence). The chain's CDR3 is CASSSFSSNQPQHF. DNA of the CDR3: TGTGCCAGTAGTTCCTTTAGTAGCAATCAGCCCCAGCATTTT.

The V and J genes are TRBV5-6 and TRBJ2-7, with D unresolved. The V and J ends lost 1 base and 5 bases respectively, with 10 bases between them. This CDR3 is 13 amino acids long. CDR1 is SGHDT and CDR2 is YYEEEE in the germline V gene. The CDR3 DNA reads as TGTGCCAGCAGCTTGAAAGGGTTCGACGAGCAGTACTTC. Residues: CASSLKGFDEQYF.